One sample yielded the 8 T cell receptor beta chains listed below, sequenced in a study of blood T cell repertoires in COVID-19. Sequencing used immunoSEQ multiplex PCR; TCRdb keeps in-frame clones, though not all of them. The table records 80,000 to 90,000 clones, 70% to 90% of them present only once. Sequencing used peripheral blood. These receptors were obtained from a man between 60 and 75 years old with acute or convalescent COVID-19.

The V gene is TRBV5-4, the J gene TRBJ2-3, with TRBD2 matching 11 bases. Per the germline V gene, CDR1 is SGHNT and CDR2 is YYREEE (reference sequence). The CDR3 has 14 amino acids. V lost 7 bases and J lost 5; bases outside the gene matches: 6. Here the CDR3 reads CASAVAGGIDTQYF. The CDR3 region has the DNA TGTGCCAGCGCGGTAGCGGGGGGGATAGATACGCAGTATTTT.

This chain joins TRBV4-3 and TRBJ2-3; 8 nucleotides match TRBD2. The CDR3 consists of 17 residues. From germline, CDR1 is LGHNA and CDR2 YSLEER. J was trimmed by 5 bases and V by 5 bases; bases with no gene match: 15. CDR3 bases: TGCGCCAGCAGCGTACAAACTGCGGGGGGCCCCCTAGATACGCAGTATTTT. Amino acid sequence: CASSVQTAGGPLDTQYF.

The rearrangement links TRBV19 to TRBJ2-1; 11 bases map to TRBD2. The CDR3 covers 15 residues. V lost 4 bases and J lost 8; bases outside the gene matches: 7. Germline V lookup: CDR1 LNHDA, CDR2 SQIVND (reference sequence). The chain's CDR3 is CASSRSSGGLDEQFF. CDR3 nucleotide sequence: TGTGCCAGTAGTAGGTCTAGCGGGGGGCTCGATGAGCAGTTCTTC.

The V gene is TRBV5-6, the J gene TRBJ2-7; perhaps TRBD1 as D (5 bases). Germline lookup yields CDR1 SGHDT and CDR2 YYEEEE. V was clipped by 3 bases and J by 2 bases, with 12 bases between them. The CDR3 is 14 amino acids. For the CDR3, the DNA is TGTGCCAGCAGCTACGACAGTCTCACCTACGAGCAGTACTTC. Encoded protein: CASSYDSLTYEQYF.

V and J are TRBV4-2 and TRBJ2-7; 7 bases fit TRBD1. J was trimmed by 1 base and V by 0 bases; bases with no gene match: 6. The germline V gene encodes CDR1 LGHNA and CDR2 YNFKEQ. The CDR3 runs 16 residues. As DNA, the CDR3 is TGTGCCAGCAGCCAAGATAGGGGGCTAGGTTCCTACGAGCAGTACTTC. It translates to CASSQDRGLGSYEQYF.

The chain couples TRBV13 to TRBJ2-5; TRBD2 is a possible D gene (5 bases). Germline CDR1 is PRHDT and CDR2 is FYEKMQ (reference sequence). The CDR3 spans 16 residues. Trimming shortened V by 5 bases and J by 3 bases, and 19 bases separated the two germline ends. The CDR3 DNA follows: TGTGCCAGCAGCCCCGAGGATGGGGAGACAAAAGAGACCCAGTACTTC. It encodes CASSPEDGETKETQYF. The complete variable domain, with remaining parts taken from reference TRBV13 and TRBJ2-5, reads AAGVIQSPRHLIKEKRETATLKCYPIPRHDTVYWYQQGPGQDPQFLISFYEKMQSDKGSIPDRFSAQQFSDYHSELNMSSLELGDSALYFCASSPEDGETKETQYFGPGTRLLVL.

This rearrangement joins TRBV4-3 to TRBJ1-2, with TRBD1 identical over 7 bases. Losses at the gene ends were 1 base for V and 4 bases for J; bases not matched to a gene: 3. The CDR3 spans 14 residues. The germline V gene has CDR1 LGHNA and CDR2 YSLEER. The CDR3 here is CASSQAGTAYGYTF. The CDR3 region has the DNA TGCGCCAGCAGCCAAGCAGGGACAGCCTATGGCTACACCTTC.

V gene TRBV9 combines with J gene TRBJ1-4; weak D call: TRBD1 (5 bases). The CDR3 covers 15 residues. The V end lost 0 bases, the J end lost 5 bases, and 11 bases lay between the germline ends. Per germline, CDR1 SGDLS and CDR2 YYNGEE. CDR3 in amino acids: CASSVEGTRNEKLFF. The DNA for the CDR3 is TGTGCCAGCAGCGTAGAGGGGACTAGAAATGAAAAACTGTTTTTT.